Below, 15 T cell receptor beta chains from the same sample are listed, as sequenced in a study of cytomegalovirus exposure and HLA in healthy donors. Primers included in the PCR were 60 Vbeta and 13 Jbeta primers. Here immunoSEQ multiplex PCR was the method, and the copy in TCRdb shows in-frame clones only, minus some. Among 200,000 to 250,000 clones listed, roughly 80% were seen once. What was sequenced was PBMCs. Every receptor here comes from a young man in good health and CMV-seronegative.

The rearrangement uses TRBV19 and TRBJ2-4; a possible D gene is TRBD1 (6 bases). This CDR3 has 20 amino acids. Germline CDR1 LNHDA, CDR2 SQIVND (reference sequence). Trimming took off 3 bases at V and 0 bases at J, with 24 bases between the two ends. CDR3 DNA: TGTGCCAGTAGTATGCCCTGGGACACCTCGAATATTTTAGCCAAAAACATTCAGTACTTC. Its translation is CASSMPWDTSNILAKNIQYF. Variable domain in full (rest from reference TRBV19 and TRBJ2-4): DGGITQSPKYLFRKEGQNVTLSCEQNLNHDAMYWYRQDPGQGLRLIYYSQIVNDFQKGDIAEGYSVSREKKESFPLTVTSAQKNPTAFYLCASSMPWDTSNILAKNIQYFGAGTRLSVL.

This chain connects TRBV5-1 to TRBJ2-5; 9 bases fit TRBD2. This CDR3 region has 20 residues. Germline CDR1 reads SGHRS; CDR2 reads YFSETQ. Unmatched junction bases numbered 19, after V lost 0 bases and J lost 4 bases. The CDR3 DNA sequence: TGCGCCAGCAGCTTGGCCGCTTTATCAGCGGGGGGCCCCGAGACAGAGACCCAGTACTTC. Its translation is CASSLAALSAGGPETETQYF.

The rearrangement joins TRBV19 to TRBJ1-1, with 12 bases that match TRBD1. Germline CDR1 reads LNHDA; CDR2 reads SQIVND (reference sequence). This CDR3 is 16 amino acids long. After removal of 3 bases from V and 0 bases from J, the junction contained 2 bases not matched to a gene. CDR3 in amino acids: CASSMGQGALNTEAFF. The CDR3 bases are TGTGCCAGTAGTATGGGACAGGGGGCGTTGAACACTGAAGCTTTCTTT.

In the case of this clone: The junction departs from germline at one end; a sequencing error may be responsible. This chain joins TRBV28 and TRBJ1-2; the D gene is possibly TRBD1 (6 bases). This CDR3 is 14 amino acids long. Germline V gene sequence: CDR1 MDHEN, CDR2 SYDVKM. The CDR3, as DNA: TGTGCGAGCAGAGGGGGGGCCAGGGCCTATGGCTACACCTTC. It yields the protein CASRGGARAYGYTF.

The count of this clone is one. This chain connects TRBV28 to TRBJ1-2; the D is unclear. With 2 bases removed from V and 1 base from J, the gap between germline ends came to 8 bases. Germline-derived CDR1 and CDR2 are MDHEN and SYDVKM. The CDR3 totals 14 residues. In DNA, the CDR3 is TGTGCCAGCAGTTTACGAGGGTATAACTATGGCTACACCTTC. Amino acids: CASSLRGYNYGYTF.

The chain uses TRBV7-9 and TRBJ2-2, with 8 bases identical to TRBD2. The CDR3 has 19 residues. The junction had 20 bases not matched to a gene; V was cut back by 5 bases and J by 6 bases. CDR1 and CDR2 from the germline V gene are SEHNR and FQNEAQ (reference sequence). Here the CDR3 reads CASSPPSLAAGGAPGELFF. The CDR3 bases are TGTGCCAGCAGCCCTCCGAGCCTAGCAGCCGGGGGGGCCCCCGGGGAGCTGTTTTTT.

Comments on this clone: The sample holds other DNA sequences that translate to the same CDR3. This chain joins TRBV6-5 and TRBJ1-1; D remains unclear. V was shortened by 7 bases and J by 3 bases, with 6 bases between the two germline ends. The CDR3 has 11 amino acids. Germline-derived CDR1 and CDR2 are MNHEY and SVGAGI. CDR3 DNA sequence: TGTGCCAGCATCCACTACACTGAAGCTTTCTTT. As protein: CASIHYTEAFF.

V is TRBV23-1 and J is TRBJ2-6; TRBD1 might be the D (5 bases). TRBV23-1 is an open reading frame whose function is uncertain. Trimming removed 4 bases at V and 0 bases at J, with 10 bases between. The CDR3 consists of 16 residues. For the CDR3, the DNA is TGCGCCAGCAGTCGGGGCAGGAGCTCTGGGGCCAACGTCCTGACTTTC. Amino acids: CASSRGRSSGANVLTF.

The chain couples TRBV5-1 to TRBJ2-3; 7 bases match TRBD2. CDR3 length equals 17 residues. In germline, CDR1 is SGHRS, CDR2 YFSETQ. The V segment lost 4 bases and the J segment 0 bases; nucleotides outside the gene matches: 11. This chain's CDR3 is CASSRTLGGVSTDTQYF. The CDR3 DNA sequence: TGCGCCAGCAGCCGAACCCTGGGGGGGGTAAGCACAGATACGCAGTATTTT.

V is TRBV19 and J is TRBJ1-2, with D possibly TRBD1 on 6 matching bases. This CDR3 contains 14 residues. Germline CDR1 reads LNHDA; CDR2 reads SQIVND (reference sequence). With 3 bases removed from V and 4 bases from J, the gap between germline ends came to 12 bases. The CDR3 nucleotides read TGTGCCAGTAGTATGGGGGGGGACACCTATGGCTACACCTTC. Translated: CASSMGGDTYGYTF.

The CDR3 nucleotides are TGTGCCAGCAGTTACCTCCACGGCGAGCAGTACTTC. Translation gives CASSYLHGEQYF. This sequence joins TRBV6-5 and TRBJ2-7, with D unclear. CDR1 and CDR2 (germline): MNHEY, SVGAGI. There are 12 residues in the CDR3. V gave up 2 bases and J gave up 6 bases, with 8 bases separating them.

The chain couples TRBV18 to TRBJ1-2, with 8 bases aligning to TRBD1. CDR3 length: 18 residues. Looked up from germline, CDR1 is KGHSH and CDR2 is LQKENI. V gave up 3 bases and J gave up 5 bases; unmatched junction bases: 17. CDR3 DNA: TGTGCCAGCTCACCCGCCGGGAAGGTCGGACAGGGTGGATATGGCTACACCTTC. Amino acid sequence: CASSPAGKVGQGGYGYTF.

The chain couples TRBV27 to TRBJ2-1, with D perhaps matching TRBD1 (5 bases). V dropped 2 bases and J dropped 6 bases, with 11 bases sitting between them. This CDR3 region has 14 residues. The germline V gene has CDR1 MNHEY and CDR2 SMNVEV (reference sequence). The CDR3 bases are TGTGCCAGCAGTTTAGGAATAACAGGCAATGAGCAGTTCTTC. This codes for CASSLGITGNEQFF.

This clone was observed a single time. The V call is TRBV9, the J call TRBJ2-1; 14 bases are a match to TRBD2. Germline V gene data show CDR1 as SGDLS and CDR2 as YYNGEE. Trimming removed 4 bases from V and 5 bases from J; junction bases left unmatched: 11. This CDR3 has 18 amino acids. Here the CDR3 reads CASSIGTSGGSTHNEQFF. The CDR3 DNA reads TGTGCCAGCAGCATCGGGACTAGCGGGGGATCAACCCACAATGAGCAGTTCTTC.

The CDR3 loop reads CASREGRAYEQYF. The CDR3 DNA sequence: TGTGCCAGCAGGGAGGGGAGGGCCTACGAGCAGTACTTC. The V call is TRBV28, the J call TRBJ2-5, with 7 bases identical to TRBD2. The tail of the sequence fits TRBJ2-7 better, so the J call may be wrong. Germline V gene sequence: CDR1 MDHEN, CDR2 SYDVKM. This CDR3 is built from 13 residues.